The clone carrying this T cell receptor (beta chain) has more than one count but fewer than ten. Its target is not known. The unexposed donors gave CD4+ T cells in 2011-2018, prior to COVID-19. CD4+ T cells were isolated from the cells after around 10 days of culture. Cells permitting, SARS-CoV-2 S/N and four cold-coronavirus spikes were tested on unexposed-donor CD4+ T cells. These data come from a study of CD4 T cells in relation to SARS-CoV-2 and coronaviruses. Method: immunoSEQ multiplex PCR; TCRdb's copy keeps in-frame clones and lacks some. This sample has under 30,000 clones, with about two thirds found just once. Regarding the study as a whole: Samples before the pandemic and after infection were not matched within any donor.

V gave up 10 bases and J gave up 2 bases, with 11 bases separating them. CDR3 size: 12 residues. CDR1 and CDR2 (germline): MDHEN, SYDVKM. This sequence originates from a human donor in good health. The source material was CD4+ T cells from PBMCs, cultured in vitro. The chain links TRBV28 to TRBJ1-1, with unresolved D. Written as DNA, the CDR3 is TGTGCCACTTGGGTGACAAACACTGAAGCTTTCTTT. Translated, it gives CATWVTNTEAFF.